This T cell receptor beta chain comes out of a study of blood T cell repertoires in COVID-19. Study-level background: Some COVID-19 samples were acute and others convalescent; all came from the United States, Italy and Spain.

Data came from immunoSEQ multiplex PCR; TCRdb stores just in-frame clones and leaves some out. The table lists roughly 240,000 clones, 85% to 90% of them singletons. The CDR3 loop spans 15 amino acids. Trimming removed 5 bases at V and 3 bases at J, with 13 bases between. The V gene's germline CDR1 is MNHEY and CDR2 SMNVEV (reference sequence). The source material was PBMCs or T cells enriched from blood (not recorded which). The chain carries TRBV27 and TRBJ2-2, with D perhaps TRBD1 (6 bases). The receptor comes from a middle-aged man who had been exposed to COVID-19. The CDR3 region has the DNA TGTGCCAGCAGTGCCAGGGGAGTGGACACCGGGGAGCTGTTTTTT. Residues: CASSARGVDTGELFF.